Listed below are T cell receptor beta chains from one sample, sequenced in a study of blood T cell repertoires in COVID-19. Clones were sequenced by immunoSEQ multiplex PCR, and TCRdb holds only the in-frame ones, with some missing. Here the sample spans over 100,000 clones, approximately 86% being singletons. Sequencing was done on a sample of peripheral blood. Receptors were obtained from a man aged 35-49 years with acute or convalescent COVID-19. Both conserved end residues are part of each CDR3. Fields, in order: D gene, V gene, J gene, clone size, CDR3 protein, CDR3 DNA. The D gene is left open where the match is weak. Clone size is given for some rows only: seen once, a few or many times, or a class if the clone is expanded.

d_call: TRBD1; v_call: TRBV19; j_call: TRBJ1-2; clone_size: NA; cdr3_aa: CASSARGPAGYTF; cdr3_nt: TGTGCCAGTAGTGCCAGGGGGCCCGCTGGCTACACCTTC
d_call: TRBD1; v_call: TRBV6-5; j_call: TRBJ2-7; clone_size: once; cdr3_aa: CATDRDRSYEQYF; cdr3_nt: TGTGCCACCGATCGGGACAGGTCCTACGAGCAGTACTTC
d_call: TRBD1; v_call: TRBV6-1; j_call: TRBJ1-2; clone_size: NA; cdr3_aa: CASSEVWTGRANYGYTF; cdr3_nt: TGTGCCAGCAGTGAAGTGTGGACAGGTCGAGCTAACTATGGCTACACCTTC
d_call: NA; v_call: TRBV6-6; j_call: TRBJ2-7; clone_size: NA; cdr3_aa: CASSYYNYEQYF; cdr3_nt: TGTGCCAGCAGTTACTACAACTACGAGCAGTACTTC
d_call: TRBD1; v_call: TRBV5-5; j_call: TRBJ2-7; clone_size: NA; cdr3_aa: CASRRDRIAYEQYF; cdr3_nt: TGTGCCAGCAGACGGGACAGGATCGCCTACGAGCAGTACTTC
d_call: NA; v_call: TRBV3-1/TRBV3-2; j_call: TRBJ2-3; clone_size: NA; cdr3_aa: CASSLTVGTQYF; cdr3_nt: TGTGCCAGCAGCCTCACTGTTGGTACGCAGTATTTT
d_call: TRBD1; v_call: TRBV7-6; j_call: TRBJ1-5; clone_size: NA; cdr3_aa: CASSTGGNQPQHF; cdr3_nt: TGTGCCAGCAGCACAGGGGGCAATCAGCCCCAGCATTTT
d_call: TRBD1; v_call: TRBV5-1; j_call: TRBJ2-2; clone_size: NA; cdr3_aa: CASSQIPGTGVKGSTGELFF; cdr3_nt: TGCGCCAGCAGCCAAATTCCCGGGACAGGGGTAAAGGGGAGCACCGGGGAGCTGTTTTTT
d_call: NA; v_call: TRBV21-1; j_call: TRBJ1-1; clone_size: NA; cdr3_aa: CAPLDRPKTEAFF; cdr3_nt: TGTGCCCCCCTAGACAGGCCGAAGACTGAAGCTTTCTTT
d_call: NA; v_call: TRBV5-4; j_call: TRBJ1-6; clone_size: NA; cdr3_aa: CASSFREGSPLHF; cdr3_nt: TGTGCCAGCAGCTTCAGGGAGGGGTCACCCCTCCACTTT
d_call: TRBD2; v_call: TRBV9; j_call: TRBJ2-3; clone_size: NA; cdr3_aa: CASSVGVSGGADTQYF; cdr3_nt: TGTGCCAGCAGCGTAGGAGTGAGCGGGGGTGCAGATACGCAGTATTTT
d_call: NA; v_call: TRBV19; j_call: TRBJ1-2; clone_size: NA; cdr3_aa: CASSIDLQAGRGYGYTF; cdr3_nt: TGTGCCAGTAGTATAGACTTACAGGCGGGACGGGGCTATGGCTACACCTTC
d_call: TRBD1; v_call: TRBV7-2; j_call: TRBJ1-1; clone_size: NA; cdr3_aa: CASSWDRGPTEAFF; cdr3_nt: TGTGCCAGCAGCTGGGACAGGGGTCCCACTGAAGCTTTCTTT
d_call: TRBD2; v_call: TRBV9; j_call: TRBJ2-7; clone_size: NA; cdr3_aa: CASSPHTGGLGEQYF; cdr3_nt: TGTGCCAGCAGCCCCCATACGGGAGGGCTGGGGGAGCAGTACTTC
d_call: NA; v_call: TRBV7-8; j_call: TRBJ1-5; clone_size: once; cdr3_aa: CASSREAAASRNQPQHF; cdr3_nt: TGTGCCAGCAGCCGAGAGGCGGCAGCCTCCCGCAATCAGCCCCAGCATTTT
d_call: NA; v_call: TRBV6-5; j_call: TRBJ2-3; clone_size: NA; cdr3_aa: CASIQTRGGKQYF; cdr3_nt: TGTGCCAGCATCCAAACGAGGGGGGGGAAGCAGTATTTT
d_call: NA; v_call: TRBV5-1; j_call: TRBJ1-6; clone_size: NA; cdr3_aa: CASSFRAPGDSPLHF; cdr3_nt: TGCGCCAGCAGCTTCAGGGCCCCTGGCGATTCACCCCTCCACTTT
d_call: NA; v_call: TRBV19; j_call: TRBJ2-5; clone_size: NA; cdr3_aa: CASSIDGNSVYQETQYF; cdr3_nt: TGTGCCAGTAGTATAGATGGTAATTCGGTGTACCAAGAGACCCAGTACTTC
d_call: NA; v_call: TRBV14; j_call: TRBJ2-7; clone_size: NA; cdr3_aa: CASSETTYEQYF; cdr3_nt: TGTGCCAGCAGCGAGACTACCTACGAGCAGTACTTC
d_call: TRBD1; v_call: TRBV28; j_call: TRBJ2-5; clone_size: NA; cdr3_aa: CASRTGGQETQYF; cdr3_nt: TGTGCCAGCAGAACAGGGGGCCAAGAGACCCAGTACTTC
d_call: TRBD1; v_call: TRBV3-1/TRBV3-2; j_call: TRBJ2-7; clone_size: NA; cdr3_aa: CASSPPGTASYEQYF; cdr3_nt: TGTGCCAGCAGCCCTCCCGGGACAGCGAGTTACGAGCAGTACTTC
d_call: NA; v_call: TRBV3-1/TRBV3-2; j_call: TRBJ1-1; clone_size: NA; cdr3_aa: CASSPLGFGGGDTEAFF; cdr3_nt: TGTGCCAGCAGCCCCCTGGGCTTCGGGGGAGGGGACACTGAAGCTTTCTTT
d_call: NA; v_call: TRBV20-1; j_call: TRBJ2-7; clone_size: NA; cdr3_aa: CSASRQDYEQYF; cdr3_nt: TGCAGTGCTAGTCGGCAGGACTACGAGCAGTACTTC
d_call: TRBD2; v_call: TRBV27; j_call: TRBJ2-7; clone_size: NA; cdr3_aa: CASSLGTSGGLLGEQYF; cdr3_nt: TGTGCCAGCAGTCTTGGGACTAGCGGGGGACTCCTGGGAGAGCAGTACTTC
d_call: NA; v_call: TRBV5-1; j_call: TRBJ1-2; clone_size: NA; cdr3_aa: CASSLATGDGYTF; cdr3_nt: TGCGCCAGCAGCTTGGCCACGGGGGATGGCTACACCTTC
d_call: NA; v_call: TRBV19; j_call: TRBJ1-2; clone_size: NA; cdr3_aa: CASSILAEGVYGYTF; cdr3_nt: TGTGCCAGTAGTATTCTGGCAGAGGGGGTCTATGGCTACACCTTC
d_call: NA; v_call: TRBV10-3; j_call: TRBJ1-2; clone_size: once; cdr3_aa: CAIGDTLEGYGYTF; cdr3_nt: TGTGCCATCGGGGACACCCTAGAGGGTTATGGCTACACCTTC
d_call: NA; v_call: TRBV24-1; j_call: TRBJ2-7; clone_size: NA; cdr3_aa: CATSDSTGLSSPYEQYF; cdr3_nt: TGTGCCACCAGTGATTCTACGGGACTCTCATCCCCCTACGAGCAGTACTTC
d_call: TRBD1; v_call: TRBV29-1; j_call: TRBJ1-3; clone_size: NA; cdr3_aa: CSVQQGGNTIYF; cdr3_nt: TGCAGCGTCCAACAGGGGGGAAACACCATATATTTT
d_call: TRBD1; v_call: TRBV3-1/TRBV3-2; j_call: TRBJ1-3; clone_size: NA; cdr3_aa: CASSQVSGGAGNTIYF; cdr3_nt: TGTGCCAGCAGCCAAGTGTCAGGGGGAGCGGGAAACACCATATATTTT
d_call: TRBD1; v_call: TRBV19; j_call: TRBJ1-2; clone_size: NA; cdr3_aa: CASSMTGVYGYTF; cdr3_nt: TGTGCCAGTAGCATGACAGGGGTCTATGGCTACACCTTC
d_call: NA; v_call: TRBV6-5; j_call: TRBJ1-5; clone_size: NA; cdr3_aa: CASTQVGQGNQPQHF; cdr3_nt: TGTGCCAGCACCCAGGTCGGGCAGGGTAATCAGCCCCAGCATTTT
d_call: TRBD2; v_call: TRBV25-1; j_call: TRBJ2-3; clone_size: few; cdr3_aa: CASSGISGRWGANTQYF; cdr3_nt: TGTGCCAGCAGTGGGATTAGCGGGCGATGGGGCGCTAATACGCAGTATTTT
d_call: NA; v_call: TRBV13; j_call: TRBJ1-2; clone_size: NA; cdr3_aa: CASSFRDIGLYGYTF; cdr3_nt: TGTGCCAGCAGCTTCCGGGACATCGGGCTCTATGGCTACACCTTC
d_call: NA; v_call: TRBV7-3; j_call: TRBJ1-1; clone_size: few; cdr3_aa: CASSLGGVNTEAFF; cdr3_nt: TGTGCCAGCAGCTTAGGAGGCGTGAACACTGAAGCTTTCTTT
d_call: NA; v_call: TRBV19; j_call: TRBJ2-5; clone_size: NA; cdr3_aa: CASSVATGGGYQETQYF; cdr3_nt: TGTGCCAGTAGTGTCGCTACAGGGGGGGGATACCAAGAGACCCAGTACTTC
d_call: TRBD2; v_call: TRBV7-2; j_call: TRBJ2-3; clone_size: once; cdr3_aa: CASSSASGGAIDTQYF; cdr3_nt: TGTGCCAGCAGCTCGGCTAGCGGGGGGGCCATAGATACGCAGTATTTT
d_call: TRBD1; v_call: TRBV7-9; j_call: TRBJ1-1; clone_size: NA; cdr3_aa: CASRSGTAKAFF; cdr3_nt: TGTGCCAGCAGATCCGGGACAGCAAAAGCTTTCTTT
d_call: NA; v_call: TRBV29-1; j_call: TRBJ2-1; clone_size: once; cdr3_aa: CSVVPLGGWGEQFF; cdr3_nt: TGCAGCGTCGTCCCCTTGGGCGGGTGGGGTGAGCAGTTCTTC
d_call: TRBD1; v_call: TRBV2; j_call: TRBJ1-4; clone_size: NA; cdr3_aa: CASNRDRGTTNEKLFF; cdr3_nt: TGTGCCAGCAACAGGGACAGGGGTACAACTAATGAAAAACTGTTTTTT
d_call: NA; v_call: TRBV6-5; j_call: TRBJ1-1; clone_size: NA; cdr3_aa: CASSSQRRGTEAFF; cdr3_nt: TGTGCCAGCAGTTCCCAACGTCGGGGCACTGAAGCTTTCTTT
d_call: NA; v_call: TRBV6-6; j_call: TRBJ1-2; clone_size: NA; cdr3_aa: CASSYSTKYGYTF; cdr3_nt: TGTGCCAGCAGTTACTCGACTAAGTATGGCTACACCTTC
d_call: TRBD1; v_call: TRBV6-2/TRBV6-3; j_call: TRBJ1-5; clone_size: NA; cdr3_aa: CASSAQGFGNQPQHF; cdr3_nt: TGTGCCAGCAGTGCACAGGGGTTCGGCAATCAGCCCCAGCATTTT
d_call: TRBD1; v_call: TRBV9; j_call: TRBJ1-4; clone_size: NA; cdr3_aa: CASSLSGTGNEKLFF; cdr3_nt: TGTGCCAGCAGCCTATCCGGGACAGGGAATGAAAAACTGTTTTTT
d_call: NA; v_call: TRBV15; j_call: TRBJ2-7; clone_size: few; cdr3_aa: CATSRGGTDYEQYF; cdr3_nt: TGTGCCACCAGCAGAGGCGGGACAGACTACGAGCAGTACTTC